This T cell receptor beta chain came from a study of blood T cell repertoires in COVID-19. Overall study: COVID-19 samples, acute and convalescent, were from the United States, Italy and Spain. In each case, the material was cDNA or gDNA derived from T cells, B-cell-depleted T cells, or PBMCs.

In germline, CDR1 is MDHEN, CDR2 SYDVKM. V shed 7 bases, J shed 5 bases, and the junction held 3 bases outside the gene matches. The CDR3 runs to 12 residues. This clone was observed a few times. Methods used by the authors: Amplified reference gene primers provided the basis for estimating nucleated cell counts. The table came from immunoSEQ multiplex PCR; TCRdb's copy has only in-frame clones and leaves some out. V and J calls and clone size are copied from that table; D and trimming were computed from the DNA. The sample has 76,000 or so clones, 86% seen once. The sample taken for sequencing was peripheral blood. V is TRBV28 and J is TRBJ1-2; 8 positions match TRBD1. The receptor comes from a man of 80 years or more in a cohort sampled during active COVID-19. CDR3: CASTTGGYGYTF. The CDR3 DNA is TGTGCCAGCACTACAGGGGGTTATGGCTACACCTTC.